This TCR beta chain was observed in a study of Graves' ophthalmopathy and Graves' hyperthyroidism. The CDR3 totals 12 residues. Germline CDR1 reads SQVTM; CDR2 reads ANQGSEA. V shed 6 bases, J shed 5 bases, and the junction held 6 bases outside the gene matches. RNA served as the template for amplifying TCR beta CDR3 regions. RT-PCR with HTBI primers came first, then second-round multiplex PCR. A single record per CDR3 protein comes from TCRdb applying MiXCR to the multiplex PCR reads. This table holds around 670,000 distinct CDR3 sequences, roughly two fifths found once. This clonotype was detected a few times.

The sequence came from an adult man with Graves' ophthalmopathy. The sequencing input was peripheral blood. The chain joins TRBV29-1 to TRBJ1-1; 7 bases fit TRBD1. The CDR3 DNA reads TGCAGCGTCGACAGGGATGGGACTGAAGCTTTCTTT. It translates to CSVDRDGTEAFF.